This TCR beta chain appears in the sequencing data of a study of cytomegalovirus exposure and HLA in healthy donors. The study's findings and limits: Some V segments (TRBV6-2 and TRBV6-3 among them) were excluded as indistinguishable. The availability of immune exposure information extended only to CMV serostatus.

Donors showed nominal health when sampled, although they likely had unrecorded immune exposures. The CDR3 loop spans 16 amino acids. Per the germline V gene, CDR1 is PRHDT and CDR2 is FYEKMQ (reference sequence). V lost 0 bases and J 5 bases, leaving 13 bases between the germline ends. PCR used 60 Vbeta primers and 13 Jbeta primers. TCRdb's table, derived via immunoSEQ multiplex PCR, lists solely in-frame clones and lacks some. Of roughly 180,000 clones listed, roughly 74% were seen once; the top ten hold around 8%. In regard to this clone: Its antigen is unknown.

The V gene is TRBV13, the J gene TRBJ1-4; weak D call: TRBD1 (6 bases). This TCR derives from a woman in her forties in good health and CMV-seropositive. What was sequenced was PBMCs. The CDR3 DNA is TGTGCCAGCAGCTTAGGATCAGGGGTTTACAATGAAAAACTGTTTTTT. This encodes CASSLGSGVYNEKLFF. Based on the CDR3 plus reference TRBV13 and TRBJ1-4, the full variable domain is AAGVIQSPRHLIKEKRETATLKCYPIPRHDTVYWYQQGPGQDPQFLISFYEKMQSDKGSIPDRFSAQQFSDYHSELNMSSLELGDSALYFCASSLGSGVYNEKLFFGSGTQLSVL.